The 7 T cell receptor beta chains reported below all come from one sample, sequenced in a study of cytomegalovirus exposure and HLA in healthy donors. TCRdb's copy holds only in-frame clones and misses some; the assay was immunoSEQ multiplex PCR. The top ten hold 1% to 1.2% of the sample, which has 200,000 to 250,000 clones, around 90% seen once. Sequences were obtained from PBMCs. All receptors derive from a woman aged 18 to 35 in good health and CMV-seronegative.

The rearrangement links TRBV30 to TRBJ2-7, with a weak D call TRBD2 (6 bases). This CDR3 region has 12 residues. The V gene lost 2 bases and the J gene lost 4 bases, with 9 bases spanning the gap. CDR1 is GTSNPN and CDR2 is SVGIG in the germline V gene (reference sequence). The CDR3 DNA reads TGTGCCTGGAGTACGGGGGTTTACGAGCAGTACTTC. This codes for CAWSTGVYEQYF.

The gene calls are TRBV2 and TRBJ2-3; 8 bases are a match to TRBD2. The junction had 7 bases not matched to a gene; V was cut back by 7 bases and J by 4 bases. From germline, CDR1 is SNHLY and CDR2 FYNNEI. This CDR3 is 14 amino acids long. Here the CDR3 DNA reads TGTGCCAGCACTACCGGGGGGGAGGCAGATACGCAGTATTTT. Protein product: CASTTGGEADTQYF.

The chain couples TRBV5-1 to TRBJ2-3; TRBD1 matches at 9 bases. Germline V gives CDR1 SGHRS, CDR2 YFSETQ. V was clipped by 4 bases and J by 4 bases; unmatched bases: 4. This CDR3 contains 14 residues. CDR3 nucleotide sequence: TGCGCCAGCAGCAATGGACAGGGGTCAGATACGCAGTATTTT. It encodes CASSNGQGSDTQYF.

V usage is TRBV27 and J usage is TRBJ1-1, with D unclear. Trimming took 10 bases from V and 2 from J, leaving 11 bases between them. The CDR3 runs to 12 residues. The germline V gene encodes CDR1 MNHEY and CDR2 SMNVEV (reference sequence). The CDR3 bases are TGTGCCACCCTCAGTCGAAACACTGAAGCTTTCTTT. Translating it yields CATLSRNTEAFF.

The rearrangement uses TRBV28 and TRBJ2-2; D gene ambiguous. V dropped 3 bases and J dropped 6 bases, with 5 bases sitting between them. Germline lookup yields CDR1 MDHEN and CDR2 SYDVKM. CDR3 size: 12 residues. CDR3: CASSFRPGELFF. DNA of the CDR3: TGTGCCAGCAGTTTCCGTCCCGGGGAGCTGTTTTTT.

The CDR3 DNA is TGCGCCAGCAGCTTGGGCTTTAAGAGCTCCTACGAGCAGTACTTC. It codes for CASSLGFKSSYEQYF. This chain uses TRBV5-1 with TRBJ2-7; unclear D gene. Trimming left V 0 bases short and J 0 bases short, with 10 bases between. The CDR3 is 15 amino acids. CDR1 is SGHRS and CDR2 is YFSETQ in the germline V gene.

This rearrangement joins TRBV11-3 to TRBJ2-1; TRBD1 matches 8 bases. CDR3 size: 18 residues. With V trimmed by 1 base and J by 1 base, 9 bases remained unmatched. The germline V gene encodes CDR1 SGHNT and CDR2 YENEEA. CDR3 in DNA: TGTGCCAGCAGCTTAGGGTCCGGCAGGGGGCGTTCCTACAATGAGCAGTTCTTC. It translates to CASSLGSGRGRSYNEQFF.